These 21 T cell receptor beta chains originate from one sample sequenced in a study of neurological immune-mediated disorders. Using its own MiXCR run on the 5' RACE reads, TCRdb lists one record per CDR3 protein. The profile shows about 71,000 distinct CDR3 sequences, around 3% of them singletons. The sequenced material came from PBMCs. The receptor set was obtained from a man aged 40-49 years with multiple sclerosis.

Ten or more counts support this clonotype. The genes are TRBV7-9 and TRBJ2-7; 11 positions match TRBD2. V was clipped by 5 bases and J by 4 bases; unmatched bases: 7. Per the germline V gene, CDR1 is SEHNR and CDR2 is FQNEAQ (reference sequence). The CDR3 contains 15 residues. CDR3 region: CASSPRTSGRYEQYF. CDR3 bases: TGTGCCAGCAGCCCTCGGACTAGCGGGCGTTACGAGCAGTACTTC.

Details on this clonotype: This could be a read error, since a much larger clone is one nucleotide away. The rearrangement joins TRBV20-1 to TRBJ1-2; 7 bases map to TRBD1. CDR1 DFQATT and CDR2 SNEGSKA come from the germline V gene (reference sequence). The V segment lost 3 bases and the J segment 3 bases; nucleotides outside the gene matches: 10. The CDR3 loop spans 15 amino acids. CDR3 protein: CSARCSEGAYYGYTF. CDR3 DNA: TGCAGTGCTAGGTGTAGCGAGGGGGCATACTATGGCTACACCTTC.

This clonotype appeared many times. V is TRBV12-3 or TRBV12-4 and J is TRBJ2-7; tentatively, D is TRBD2 (6 bases). This CDR3 contains 16 residues. The V end was cut by 5 bases, the J end by 2 bases, with 19 bases between. The CDR3 region is CASSPDPGVSTYEQYF. For the CDR3, the DNA is TGTGCCAGCAGTCCCGACCCGGGAGTTTCCACCTACGAGCAGTACTTC.

This clonotype was observed at least ten times. V usage is TRBV9 and J usage is TRBJ2-2; D is ambiguous. The CDR3 covers 13 residues. V lost 4 bases, J lost 7 bases, and 11 bases lay in between. Germline-derived CDR1 and CDR2 are SGDLS and YYNGEE. CDR3: CASSPKPDGELFF. CDR3 coding DNA: TGTGCCAGCAGCCCTAAGCCCGACGGGGAGCTGTTTTTT.

The sample holds a few counts of this clonotype. The rearrangement links TRBV20-1 to TRBJ2-3, with D possibly matching TRBD2 (5 bases). The CDR3 extends over 16 amino acids. Germline values: CDR1 DFQATT, CDR2 SNEGSKA (reference sequence). Trimming cost V 3 bases and J 2 bases, with 18 bases left between them. CDR3 nucleotides: TGCAGTGCTAGCCGCACTGCGGGTCGTTACACAGATACGCAGTATTTT. Translating it yields CSASRTAGRYTDTQYF.

Concerning this clonotype: This clone may be a read error of a much larger clone one base away. The rearrangement uses TRBV20-1 and TRBJ1-1; 7 bases align to TRBD1. The CDR3 covers 16 residues. From germline, CDR1 is DFQATT and CDR2 SNEGSKA (reference sequence). With V trimmed by 0 bases and J by 0 bases, 7 bases remained unmatched. This CDR3 is CSARDRGQFMNTEAFF. The DNA for the CDR3 is TGCAGTGCTAGAGATAGGGGACAGTTCATGAACACTGAAGCTTTCTTT.

This clonotype was counted ten times or more. The chain joins TRBV24-1 to TRBJ2-3; D is possibly TRBD2 (5 bases). Germline CDR1 reads KGHDR; CDR2 reads SFDVKD. The CDR3 has 15 residues. V was clipped by 3 bases and J by 7 bases, with 16 bases between them. The CDR3 region is CATSDPRASMYTQYF. CDR3 nucleotides: TGTGCCACCAGTGATCCGCGGGCCTCCATGTATACGCAGTATTTT.

This clonotype occurred a few times. Compared with germline, one end of the junction differs, possibly owing to a read error. The V and J genes are TRBV3-1 and TRBJ1-1; D gene ambiguous. The CDR3 is 12 residues long. Germline loops: CDR1 LGHDT, CDR2 YNNKEL (reference sequence). The CDR3 is CDSSKSGFEAFF. CDR3 bases: TGTGACAGCAGCAAATCGGGGTTTGAAGCTTTCTTT.

This clonotype came up many times. The gene calls are TRBV3-1 and TRBJ1-1, with TRBD1 matching 8 bases. Germline V gene lookup returns CDR1 LGHDT and CDR2 YNNKEL (reference sequence). V dropped 6 bases and J dropped 5; count of bases not matched to a gene: 11. The CDR3 contains 15 residues. CDR3 sequence reads: CASSDNGQGGTEAFF. CDR3 sequence (DNA): TGTGCCAGCAGTGATAACGGACAGGGAGGAACTGAAGCTTTCTTT.

This clonotype was observed many times. The chain combines TRBV12-3 or TRBV12-4 with TRBJ2-1; a possible D gene is TRBD1 (6 bases). The CDR3 has 15 amino acids. Trimming left V 6 bases short and J 0 bases short, with 12 bases between. The CDR3 sequence: CASRPTGSSYNEQFF. The CDR3 DNA reads TGTGCCAGCAGACCCACAGGGAGCTCCTACAATGAGCAGTTCTTC.

In its sample, this clonotype was seen many times. The chain recombines TRBV7-8 with TRBJ1-4; 8 bases fit TRBD1. The ends lost 5 bases at V and 3 bases at J; junction bases unmatched: 5. The germline V gene has CDR1 SGHVS and CDR2 FQNEAQ. This CDR3 has 15 residues. The CDR3 DNA follows: TGTGCCAGCAGCGCCCAGGGGGCTGCTAATGAAAAACTGTTTTTT. Translated: CASSAQGAANEKLFF.

The sample holds many counts of this clonotype. DNA for the CDR3: TGCAGCGGGGGGCCGGCGAACACTGAAGCTTTCTTT. Its protein product is CSGGPANTEAFF. The rearrangement joins TRBV29-1 to TRBJ1-1; weak D call: TRBD1 (6 bases). Germline V lookup: CDR1 SQVTM, CDR2 ANQGSEA. This CDR3 region has 12 residues. V was trimmed by 7 bases and J by 1 base, leaving 10 bases between them.

This clonotype was seen ten or more times. The chain couples TRBV12-3 or TRBV12-4 to TRBJ2-7; D uncertain. The CDR3 spans 12 residues. Trimming pared 4 bases from V and 6 bases from J, leaving 10 bases between. CDR3 DNA: TGTGCCAGCAGTTCGGGCGCTCCCGAGCAGTACTTC. It encodes CASSSGAPEQYF.

In its sample, this clonotype was seen many times. The chain has TRBV10-3 and TRBJ1-3; no clear D. The CDR3 is 17 residues long. Germline V lookup: CDR1 ENHRY, CDR2 SYGVKD. Trimming pared 0 bases from V and 0 bases from J, leaving 12 bases between. CDR3: CAISESRSSGSGNTIYF. In DNA, the CDR3 is TGTGCCATCAGTGAGTCGAGGAGCTCCGGCTCTGGAAACACCATATATTTT.

This clonotype has a count of ten or more. The chain uses TRBV12-3 or TRBV12-4 and TRBJ2-1; D gene uncertain. The CDR3 is 10 amino acids. Trimming stripped 8 bases from V and 3 bases from J, with 2 bases between. The chain's CDR3 is CASGYNEQFF. The CDR3 DNA reads as TGTGCCAGCGGCTACAATGAGCAGTTCTTC.

This clonotype was detected many times. The V gene is TRBV20-1, the J gene TRBJ2-7; D may be TRBD2 (5 bases). Trimming pared 0 bases from V and 0 bases from J, leaving 6 bases between. Germline CDR1 reads DFQATT; CDR2 reads SNEGSKA (reference sequence). This CDR3 region has 13 residues. CDR3 loop: CSAREAGSYEQYF. CDR3 in DNA: TGCAGTGCTAGAGAGGCGGGCTCCTACGAGCAGTACTTC.

At least ten counts were recorded for this clonotype. The chain has TRBV4-1 and TRBJ2-3; D remains unclear. The germline V gene has CDR1 MGHRA and CDR2 YSYEKL. V dropped 1 base and J dropped 4 bases, with 12 bases sitting between them. The CDR3 has 15 amino acids. The CDR3 is CASSQGTRTADTQYF. For the CDR3, the DNA is TGCGCCAGCAGCCAAGGGACCCGGACCGCAGATACGCAGTATTTT.

This clonotype was seen ten or more times. The chain couples TRBV29-1 to TRBJ1-1; D perhaps matches TRBD1 (6 bases). CDR3 length: 14 amino acids. CDR1 is SQVTM, CDR2 ANQGSEA, per germline. V dropped 4 bases and J dropped 10 bases, with 22 bases sitting between them. CDR3 region: CSVVVTGSVLRAFF. The DNA of the CDR3 is TGCAGCGTTGTTGTTACAGGGTCCGTTTTGAGAGCTTTCTTT.

This clonotype was counted many times. The genes are TRBV27 and TRBJ2-5; the D is unclear. V lost 6 bases, J lost 5 bases, and 10 bases lay in between. Per germline, CDR1 MNHEY and CDR2 SMNVEV (reference sequence). CDR3 size: 12 residues. CDR3 nucleotide sequence: TGTGCCAGCAGGGGTAATAGGGAGACCCAGTACTTC. It yields the protein CASRGNRETQYF.

About this clonotype itself: Possible read error: a much larger clone is one base away. The gene calls are TRBV7-9 and TRBJ2-5; TRBD2 might be the D (6 bases). CDR1 SEHNR and CDR2 FQNEAQ come from the germline V gene (reference sequence). The CDR3 has 13 amino acids. CDR3 nucleotides: TGTGCCAGCAGCCTCGTGGGGGGAGAGAACCAGTACTTC. The encoded protein is CASSLVGGENQYF.

The sample holds many counts of this clonotype. The DNA for the CDR3 is TGTGCCAGCAGTTCGAGCTCCTACAATGAGCAGTTCTTC. It codes for CASSSSSYNEQFF. The chain links TRBV28 to TRBJ2-1; D remains ambiguous. CDR3 length: 13 amino acids. Per germline, CDR1 MDHEN and CDR2 SYDVKM. Trimming removed 4 bases from V and 0 bases from J, with 4 bases in between.